This TCR beta chain was captured in a study of OX40 agonist ivuxolimab in advanced cancers. From germline, CDR1 is SGHRS and CDR2 YFSETQ. The CDR3 length is 16 residues. Trimming took 0 bases from V and 11 from J, leaving 23 bases between them. Produced via immunoSEQ multiplex PCR; TCRdb's table is partial and in-frame only. The data show about 47,000 clones, 87% seen once. Samples of blood were obtained at baseline, on cycle 4 day 1, and on cycle 7 day 1. As regards this clone: The sample contains more than one DNA sequence encoding this CDR3.

This sequence originates from an adult with an advanced solid tumor such as melanoma, head and neck, liver or kidney cancer. The sequences come from CD4+ or CD8+ T cells sorted from blood, collected in a trial of the OX40 agonist ivuxolimab. This sequence joins TRBV5-1 and TRBJ1-2, with D perhaps matching TRBD1 (6 bases). In nucleotides, the CDR3 is TGCGCCAGCAGCTTGGATAAGACTCGGGGGGCGCAGGGTTACACCTTC. It encodes CASSLDKTRGAQGYTF. The full variable domain, its missing parts supplied by reference TRBV5-1 and TRBJ1-2, is KAGVTQTPRYLIKTRGQQVTLSCSPISGHRSVSWYQQTPGQGLQFLFEYFSETQRNKGNFPGRFSGRQFSNSRSEMNVSTLELGDSALYLCASSLDKTRGAQGYTFGSGTRLTVV.